The 25 T cell receptor beta chains presented below share a single source sample, sequenced in a study of cytomegalovirus exposure and HLA in healthy donors. The method was immunoSEQ multiplex PCR; TCRdb's version includes in-frame clones alone and lacks a portion of them. The table lists about 280,000 clones, roughly 88% of them singletons. Sequenced: PBMCs. The receptor set was obtained from a woman younger than 35 in good health and CMV-seronegative.

CDR3: CASKSIGTGSGGYTF. The CDR3 nucleotides are TGTGCCAGTAAATCGATCGGGACAGGGTCGGGTGGCTACACCTTC. This sequence joins TRBV19 and TRBJ1-2; 9 bases map to TRBD1. Germline V gene lookup returns CDR1 LNHDA and CDR2 SQIVND (reference sequence). The CDR3 covers 15 residues. Germline trimming cut 7 bases from V and 7 bases from J; bases unmatched to any gene: 13.

The gene calls are TRBV27 and TRBJ1-4; D is ambiguous. The CDR3 has 16 residues. CDR1 and CDR2 from the germline V gene are MNHEY and SMNVEV (reference sequence). V was cut by 4 bases and J by 8 bases, with 20 bases left in between. The CDR3 spells CASSSTRLPREEKLFF. The CDR3 DNA is TGTGCCAGCAGTTCCACCCGACTGCCAAGGGAGGAAAAACTGTTTTTT.

V gene TRBV18 combines with J gene TRBJ2-3; 8 bases map to TRBD2. The germline gives CDR1 KGHSH, CDR2 LQKENI. CDR3 size: 17 residues. Trimming at V came to 0 bases and at J to 1 base, leaving 6 bases not matched to a gene. The CDR3 region is CASSPPAGGLGTDTQYF. The CDR3 bases are TGTGCCAGCTCACCACCGGCGGGAGGCCTCGGCACAGATACGCAGTATTTT.

V gene TRBV6-4 combines with J gene TRBJ2-1; D may be TRBD2 (5 bases). V lost 9 bases to trimming and J lost 5 bases, with 14 bases between them. CDR1 MRHNA and CDR2 SNTAGT come from the germline V gene. The CDR3 runs to 13 residues. For the CDR3, the DNA is TGTGCCAGAAAGTTCCGGGGAGACAATGAGCAGTTCTTC. Protein product: CARKFRGDNEQFF.

The chain employs TRBV28 and TRBJ2-1; 10 nucleotides line up with TRBD1. The CDR3 covers 15 residues. Germline V gene data show CDR1 as MDHEN and CDR2 as SYDVKM. Trimming took 3 bases from V and 5 from J; bases not matched to a gene: 4. The CDR3 loop is CASSFRDRGDNEQFF. CDR3 nucleotides: TGTGCCAGCAGTTTCCGGGACAGGGGCGACAATGAGCAGTTCTTC.

The J gene is TRBJ2-2, the V gene TRBV7-8, with D maybe TRBD2 (6 bases). The CDR3 has 14 residues. CDR1 SGHVS and CDR2 FQNEAQ come from the germline V gene. Deletions cut 5 bases from V and 2 bases from J, with 9 bases between. CDR3 amino acids: CASSPGLNTGELFF. Here the CDR3 DNA reads TGTGCCAGCAGCCCGGGACTTAACACCGGGGAGCTGTTTTTT.

Only one count was recorded for this clone. The chain uses TRBV6-5 and TRBJ2-1, with D perhaps TRBD1 (5 bases). Trimming removed 6 bases from V and 7 bases from J, with 16 bases in between. The CDR3 consists of 14 residues. CDR1 and CDR2 from the germline V gene are MNHEY and SVGAGI. Written as DNA, the CDR3 is TGTGCCAGCAGCCTTAGTGGGGCGGTTAATGAGCAGTTCTTC. Encoded protein: CASSLSGAVNEQFF.

The V call is TRBV7-2, the J call TRBJ1-1; possibly TRBD1 for D (5 bases). The CDR3 extends over 15 amino acids. Germline V gene data show CDR1 as SGHTA and CDR2 as FQGNSA. V dropped 2 bases and J dropped 5 bases, with 15 bases sitting between them. CDR3 sequence reads: CASSLQGGALTEAFF. The DNA for the CDR3 is TGTGCCAGCAGCTTACAGGGTGGGGCTTTAACTGAAGCTTTCTTT.

This chain links TRBV5-6 with TRBJ1-2; 8 bases are shared with TRBD1. Trimming removed 5 bases from V and 4 bases from J; junction bases left unmatched: 7. The CDR3 has 14 amino acids. The V gene's germline CDR1 is SGHDT and CDR2 YYEEEE. The CDR3 sequence: CASRPGQASYGYTF. The CDR3 bases are TGTGCCAGCAGACCGGGACAGGCGAGCTATGGCTACACCTTC.

This chain connects TRBV27 to TRBJ2-7; D gene unclear. This CDR3 has 13 residues. Looked up from germline, CDR1 is MNHEY and CDR2 is SMNVEV (reference sequence). V dropped 0 bases and J dropped 6 bases, with 9 bases sitting between them. DNA of the CDR3: TGTGCCAGCAGTTTATCCAATTTCGGCGAGCAGTACTTC. Its protein product is CASSLSNFGEQYF.

V gene TRBV7-6 combines with J gene TRBJ1-5; possibly TRBD1 for D (6 bases). This CDR3 is 16 amino acids long. The V end lost 1 base, the J end lost 0 bases, and 10 bases lay between the germline ends. Germline V gives CDR1 SGHVS, CDR2 FNYEAQ. The CDR3 DNA reads as TGTGCCAGCAGCTTAGGCAGGGGATATAGCAATCAGCCCCAGCATTTT. It codes for CASSLGRGYSNQPQHF.

This chain links TRBV19 with TRBJ1-2; D may be TRBD1 (5 bases). V lost 4 bases and J lost 6, with 21 bases in between. Per the germline V gene, CDR1 is LNHDA and CDR2 is SQIVND (reference sequence). This CDR3 has 16 amino acids. CDR3 in amino acids: CASSTLAPGDGHGYTF. The CDR3 DNA reads TGTGCCAGTAGTACATTGGCACCGGGGGATGGTCATGGCTACACCTTC.

This clone was detected once. J is TRBJ1-2 and V is TRBV5-4, with 9 bases lining up with TRBD1. CDR3 length: 13 residues. Germline trimming cut 5 bases from V and 6 bases from J; bases unmatched to any gene: 5. Germline values: CDR1 SGHNT, CDR2 YYREEE (reference sequence). This chain's CDR3 is CASRTTGGDGYTF. CDR3 nucleotides: TGTGCCAGCAGGACAACAGGGGGCGATGGCTACACCTTC. Full variable domain (outside the CDR3, taken from reference TRBV5-4 and TRBJ1-2): ETGVTQSPTHLIKTRGQQVTLRCSSQSGHNTVSWYQQALGQGPQFIFQYYREEENGRGNFPPRFSGLQFPNYSSELNVNALELDDSALYLCASRTTGGDGYTFGSGTRLTVV.

The rearrangement links TRBV7-8 to TRBJ2-7; no definite D call. Germline loops: CDR1 SGHVS, CDR2 FQNEAQ. Trimming took off 2 bases at V and 3 bases at J, with 5 bases between the two ends. The CDR3 covers 12 residues. The CDR3 loop is CASSLLLYEQYF. The CDR3 bases are TGTGCCAGCAGCTTACTCCTCTACGAGCAGTACTTC.

The chain has TRBV25-1 and TRBJ2-2; possible D gene TRBD2, 5 bases. The CDR3 has 13 amino acids. The germline gives CDR1 MGHDK, CDR2 SYGVNS. V lost 3 bases and J lost 6, with 8 bases in between. As DNA, the CDR3 is TGTGCCAGCAGTGAGGGGAGCCCCGGGGAGCTGTTTTTT. This gives the protein CASSEGSPGELFF.

The chain recombines TRBV27 with TRBJ1-5, with 7 bases aligning to TRBD1. Germline V lookup: CDR1 MNHEY, CDR2 SMNVEV (reference sequence). The CDR3 extends over 17 amino acids. V shed 5 bases, J shed 4 bases, and the junction held 14 bases outside the gene matches. In nucleotides, the CDR3 is TGTGCCAGCAGTCCCGATCTGGGACAGCGCTATAATCAGCCCCAGCATTTT. It encodes CASSPDLGQRYNQPQHF.

This chain uses TRBV19 with TRBJ2-7; 7 bases line up with TRBD2. Per the germline V gene, CDR1 is LNHDA and CDR2 is SQIVND (reference sequence). CDR3 length: 19 residues. V shed 5 bases and J 6 bases; nucleotides not matched to a gene: 25. CDR3 sequence: CASSLGLGGTGGKVGEQYF. Written as DNA, the CDR3 is TGTGCCAGTAGTTTGGGGTTGGGAGGGACCGGCGGGAAGGTCGGCGAGCAGTACTTC.

The CDR3 protein is CASSAGWARLEQYF. The DNA for the CDR3 is TGTGCCAGCAGTGCCGGATGGGCCCGCCTCGAGCAGTACTTC. The chain carries TRBV6-1 and TRBJ2-7; D gene unclear. Between the trimmed V and J ends, which lost 4 bases and 6 bases, there was a span of 16 bases. Germline V CDR1 and CDR2: MNHNS, SASEGT. The CDR3 runs to 14 residues.

The chain is built from TRBV13 and TRBJ2-2; 9 positions match TRBD2. V shed 5 bases and J 6 bases; nucleotides not matched to a gene: 7. The CDR3 covers 15 residues. CDR1 and CDR2 (germline): PRHDT, FYEKMQ (reference sequence). CDR3 loop: CASSPLAGDPGELFF. CDR3 DNA: TGTGCCAGCAGCCCCTTAGCGGGAGACCCCGGGGAGCTGTTTTTT.

The chain has TRBV19 and TRBJ2-1; 9 bases are a match to TRBD2. Trimming cost V 6 bases and J 2 bases; bases outside gene matches: 5. This CDR3 is 15 amino acids long. From germline, CDR1 is LNHDA and CDR2 SQIVND (reference sequence). The CDR3 DNA reads as TGTGCCAGTAGCCAGACTAGCGGAACCTACAATGAGCAGTTCTTC. Protein: CASSQTSGTYNEQFF. The whole variable domain, remainder taken from reference TRBV19 and TRBJ2-1, is DGGITQSPKYLFRKEGQNVTLSCEQNLNHDAMYWYRQDPGQGLRLIYYSQIVNDFQKGDIAEGYSVSREKKESFPLTVTSAQKNPTAFYLCASSQTSGTYNEQFFGPGTRLTVL.

This clone appeared once. The V call is TRBV15, the J call TRBJ1-3; no clear D gene. Trimming cost V 1 base and J 0 bases, with 7 bases left between them. Germline V gene lookup returns CDR1 LNHNV and CDR2 YYDKDF (reference sequence). The CDR3 contains 15 residues. The CDR3 nucleotides are TGTGCCACCAGCAGAGCTGCACTCTCTGGAAACACCATATATTTT. Amino acids: CATSRAALSGNTIYF.

This rearrangement joins TRBV28 to TRBJ2-3; 12 nucleotides agree with TRBD2. There are 17 residues in the CDR3. J lost 8 bases, V lost 7 bases, and 16 bases had no gene match. Germline CDR1 is MDHEN and CDR2 is SYDVKM. This chain's CDR3 is CASKPGTSGSGTGTQYF. CDR3 DNA: TGTGCCAGCAAACCCGGGACTAGCGGGTCGGGCACGGGTACGCAGTATTTT.

V gene TRBV10-1 combines with J gene TRBJ2-3; 7 positions match TRBD1. The CDR3 spans 16 residues. V was clipped by 5 bases and J by 3 bases; unmatched bases: 11. Germline V gives CDR1 WNHNN, CDR2 SYGVQD (reference sequence). CDR3 bases: TGCGCCAGCAGTAACTTTCAACAGGGGCCAACAGATACGCAGTATTTT. Its translation is CASSNFQQGPTDTQYF.

This chain connects TRBV27 to TRBJ2-5; 7 bases are shared with TRBD2. J gave up 5 bases and V 7 bases, and 10 bases lay outside the gene matches. The CDR3 contains 14 residues. The germline gives CDR1 MNHEY, CDR2 SMNVEV (reference sequence). This CDR3 is CASKRGGSDETQYF. CDR3 in DNA: TGTGCCAGCAAACGGGGAGGGAGCGATGAGACCCAGTACTTC.

V is TRBV18 and J is TRBJ2-7, with a possible D match to TRBD1 (6 bases). The V end was cut by 3 bases, the J end by 7 bases, with 28 bases between. Per the germline V gene, CDR1 is KGHSH and CDR2 is LQKENI. The CDR3 runs 18 residues. The CDR3 DNA reads as TGTGCCAGCTCACCGAGTTCAGGGTTAGACGACCTTACAGGGGAGCAGTACTTC. Protein sequence: CASSPSSGLDDLTGEQYF.